This is a list of T cell receptor beta chains from one sample in a study of CD8 T cells in Susac syndrome. MiXCR was run by TCRdb on the immunoSEQ multiplex PCR reads, yielding one entry per CDR3 protein. The sample includes about 140,000 distinct CDR3 sequences, approximately 95% seen only once; the top ten take 0.14%. Sequencing was performed on CD4+ T cells from PBMCs. The receptors derive from a human donor with Susac syndrome. Both conserved end residues are part of each CDR3. Each record gives: clone size, J gene, D gene, V gene, CDR3 DNA, CDR3 protein. The D gene is left open where the match is weak. A row's size may be missing; if present it is once, few, many or a size class.

>.|TRBJ2-1|TRBD2|TRBV9
TGTGCCAGCAGCGAGCGGAGACTAGCGGGTTCCTACAATGAGCAGTTCTTC
CASSERRLAGSYNEQFF
>.|TRBJ1-3|.|TRBV5-4
TGTGCCAGCAGCTTGGCAGGGGAAGGAAACACCATATATTTT
CASSLAGEGNTIYF
>.|TRBJ2-2|TRBD2|TRBV11-2
TGTGCCAGCAGCCTGATCCGGGGACTAGCTGGCGGGGAGCTGTTTTTT
CASSLIRGLAGGELFF
>.|TRBJ2-7|.|TRBV3-1
TGTGCCAGCAGCCAAGGGCTATCGAGCTACGAGCAGTACTTC
CASSQGLSSYEQYF
>.|TRBJ2-5|TRBD2|TRBV20-1
TGCAGTGCTGGGACTAGTGGCCAAGAGACCCAGTACTTC
CSAGTSGQETQYF
>once|TRBJ2-5|.|TRBV20-1
TGCAGTGCCGAGCTTAACAGCCAGGAAGAGACCCAGTACTTC
CSAELNSQEETQYF
>.|TRBJ1-5|.|TRBV30
TGTGCCTGGAGCGGAGTAGTCAATCAGCCCCAGCATTTT
CAWSGVVNQPQHF
>.|TRBJ1-5|.|TRBV6-2/TRBV6-3
TGTGCCAGCAGTTTCAGACAGATCCAGCCCCAGCATTTT
CASSFRQIQPQHF
>.|TRBJ1-4|.|TRBV20-1
TGCAGTGCTAGAATAGTTAGGCAAGAAAAACTGTTTTTT
CSARIVRQEKLFF
>.|TRBJ2-5|.|TRBV30
TGTGCCTGGAGTGGCGAGCGGACCCAGTACTTC
CAWSGERTQYF
>.|TRBJ2-2|TRBD1|TRBV20-1
TGCAGTGCCCGAGGACAGGGGGATTCCTTGATAAGCGGGGAGCTGTTTTTT
CSARGQGDSLISGELFF
>.|TRBJ2-5|TRBD1|TRBV12-3/TRBV12-4
TGTGCCAGCCGACCCGGGACAGGGACCCAGTACTTC
CASRPGTGTQYF
>.|TRBJ2-7|.|TRBV29-1
TGCAGCGTTGAAATGGGTTACGAGCAGTACTTC
CSVEMGYEQYF
>.|TRBJ1-6|.|TRBV13
TGTGCCAGCAGCGTAGGACGGGCAGGGAGTTCACCCCTCCACTTT
CASSVGRAGSSPLHF
>.|TRBJ2-1|.|TRBV6-4
TGTGCCAGCAGTGAGGGGGGCTACAATGAGCAGTTCTTC
CASSEGGYNEQFF
>.|TRBJ2-6|.|TRBV7-8
TGTGCCAGCAGCTTAGTTCAGGGAGCCTCTGGGGCCAACGTCCTGACTTTC
CASSLVQGASGANVLTF
>.|TRBJ2-7|.|TRBV12-3/TRBV12-4
TGTGCCAGCAGTTTTGGATACATCCCGGGGGAGCAGTACTTC
CASSFGYIPGEQYF
>once|TRBJ1-2|.|TRBV4-1
TGCGCCAGCAGCCAAGATACGAGAGGCTACACCTTC
CASSQDTRGYTF
>.|TRBJ2-5|.|TRBV7-2
TGTGCCAGCAGCTTCCAAACCAGAGTCCAAGAGACCCAGTACTTC
CASSFQTRVQETQYF
>.|TRBJ2-7|.|TRBV15
TGTGCCACCAGCAGAGATGGTCCGGGGAACCCCTACGAGCAGTACTTC
CATSRDGPGNPYEQYF
>.|TRBJ2-3|.|TRBV4-2
TGTGCCAGCAGCCAAGATCCCCGCACAGATACGCAGTATTTT
CASSQDPRTDTQYF
>.|TRBJ1-3|.|TRBV9
TGTGCCAGCAGCCGAGGGGATGGAAACACCATATATTTT
CASSRGDGNTIYF
>.|TRBJ2-5|TRBD2|TRBV11-3
TGTGCCAGCAGCCGTGGAGCGGGAGTGGGGGAGACCCAGTACTTC
CASSRGAGVGETQYF
>.|TRBJ2-7|.|TRBV7-2
TGTGCCAGCAGCTCCCGTAGGGCGGGATACTCCTACGAGCAGTACTTC
CASSSRRAGYSYEQYF
>.|TRBJ1-1|.|TRBV2
TGTGCCAGCAGGAGGTTGGGGCCGAACACTGAAGCTTTCTTT
CASRRLGPNTEAFF
>.|TRBJ1-4|.|TRBV3-1
TGTGCCAGCAGCCCCGAGGGCACTAGGAAACTGTTTTTT
CASSPEGTRKLFF
>.|TRBJ2-5|TRBD1|TRBV20-1
TGCAGTGCCCAGGGACAGGACGCAGAGACCCAGTACTTC
CSAQGQDAETQYF
>.|TRBJ1-2|.|TRBV28
TGTGCCAGCAGCCCCTTATACCACAGGGTCTCTGGCTACACCTTC
CASSPLYHRVSGYTF
>.|TRBJ1-3|.|TRBV20-1
TGCAGTGCTAGAGGTATCTCAGTGTACTCTGGAAACACCATATATTTT
CSARGISVYSGNTIYF
>once|TRBJ1-2|.|TRBV5-1
TGCGCCAGCAGCTTGCGGGCAGGGAACTATGGCTACACCTTC
CASSLRAGNYGYTF
>.|TRBJ2-1|.|TRBV6-5
TGTGCCAGCAGGGGTACTGGTGAGCAGTTCTTC
CASRGTGEQFF
>.|TRBJ2-7|TRBD1|TRBV15
TGTGCCACCAGCAAAGACAGGGGGCCCTACGAGCAGTACTTC
CATSKDRGPYEQYF
>.|TRBJ1-2|.|TRBV5-4
TGTGCCAGCAGCTTGAGGTGGGGATATAACTATGGCTACACCTTC
CASSLRWGYNYGYTF
>.|TRBJ2-5|.|TRBV20-1
TGCAGTGCTAGAGACCGACTAGTGGAGGTTAGCGAGACCCAGTACTTC
CSARDRLVEVSETQYF